This paragraph covers one TCR beta chain sequence. Its antigen is not identified. Trimming at V came to 0 bases and at J to 4 bases, leaving 4 bases not matched to a gene. This CDR3 comprises 17 residues. Germline CDR1 is LGHNA and CDR2 is YNFKEQ. Time point here: patch test 2, 6 weeks after DPC sensitization. The treatment: therapeutic diphenylcyclopropenone sensitization with weekly scalp DPC. These data belong to a study of human T cells and chemical hapten exposure. About the research overall: All patients underwent weekly scalp dosing with diphenylcyclopropenone for the full roughly 24-week study.

Broader study findings: Expanded TCRs were compared with controls, and the expanded TCRs formed significantly more large CDR3 similarity clusters. TCRs exceeding a frequency of 1 in 1000 stayed unchanged under DPC sensitization.

For the library, individual cDNA molecules each received unique molecular identifiers. From the RACE reads, TCRdb called clonotypes with MiXCR, one entry per CDR3 protein. The sample lists 330,000 or so distinct CDR3 sequences; about 6.9% were seen once. The material sequenced was whole blood, taken in connection with sensitization to the hapten diphenylcyclopropenone (DPC). The receptor's source is a woman between 18 and 30 years old with alopecia areata. Some clones in this sample may be carry-over from other donors' samples. The chain recombines TRBV4-2 with TRBJ2-2; 11 nucleotides align to TRBD1. The CDR3 DNA follows: TGTGCCAGCAGCCAAGAGGAGGACAGGGGGCTCACCGGGGAGCTGTTTTTT. It codes for CASSQEEDRGLTGELFF.